This passage covers 29 T cell receptor beta chains from one sample sequenced in a study of T cells in Graves' hyperthyroidism and ophthalmopathy. TCR beta CDR3 sequences were amplified from RNA transcripts. With the HTBI primer set, the TCR CDR3 went through a first round of RT-PCR. Each CDR3 protein is one row after TCRdb ran MiXCR on the multiplex PCR reads. The sample holds about 840,000 distinct CDR3 sequences, approximately 40% seen once. Sequencing was performed on blood. Receptors originate from a man aged 18 to 29 with Graves' hyperthyroidism.

V is TRBV5-1 and J is TRBJ2-5; D is unresolved. V lost 4 bases and J lost 0, with 7 bases in between. The CDR3 is made up of 13 amino acids. CDR1 and CDR2 (germline): SGHRS, YFSETQ. The CDR3 spells CASSPLDQETQYF. The DNA for the CDR3 is TGCGCCAGCAGCCCCCTTGACCAAGAGACCCAGTACTTC. Supplemented by reference TRBV5-1 and TRBJ2-5, the full variable domain reads KAGVTQTPRYLIKTRGQQVTLSCSPISGHRSVSWYQQTPGQGLQFLFEYFSETQRNKGNFPGRFSGRQFSNSRSEMNVSTLELGDSALYLCASSPLDQETQYFGPGTRLLVL.

This clonotype showed up just once. The CDR3 DNA reads as TGTGCCAGCAGCGTAGGAGTCAGGGGGCCTACCGGGGAGCTGTTTTTT. Residues: CASSVGVRGPTGELFF. This rearrangement joins TRBV9 to TRBJ2-2; 8 bases line up with TRBD1. Germline V gene lookup returns CDR1 SGDLS and CDR2 YYNGEE. This CDR3 has 16 amino acids. The junction had 6 bases not matched to a gene; V was cut back by 0 bases and J by 5 bases.

This chain links TRBV9 with TRBJ1-3; 9 bases agree with TRBD1. The CDR3 runs to 19 residues. Germline CDR1 and CDR2: SGDLS and YYNGEE. Germline trimming cut 2 bases from V and 5 bases from J; bases unmatched to any gene: 17. CDR3 amino acids: CASSVNRGRDTGARNTIYF. CDR3 in DNA: TGTGCCAGCAGCGTGAACAGGGGGCGCGACACCGGGGCTCGAAACACCATATATTTT.

The table lists this clonotype with a count of one. The chain has TRBV12-5 and TRBJ2-5, with D perhaps TRBD2 (6 bases). Germline V gene sequence: CDR1 LGHNT, CDR2 FRNRAP. The CDR3 is made up of 16 amino acids. Between the trimmed V and J ends, which lost 1 base and 0 bases, there was a span of 12 bases. This chain's CDR3 is CASGLGSGLYQETQYF. CDR3 DNA: TGTGCTAGTGGTTTGGGTTCGGGACTGTACCAAGAGACCCAGTACTTC.

The V call is TRBV20-1, the J call TRBJ1-1; no clear D. V was clipped by 6 bases and J by 5 bases, with 13 bases between them. Germline values: CDR1 DFQATT, CDR2 SNEGSKA (reference sequence). CDR3 length: 12 residues. CDR3 sequence (DNA): TGCAGTGCCAACGTTTACATTACTGAAGCTTTCTTT. The encoded protein is CSANVYITEAFF.

About this clonotype itself: One end of the junction varies from germline; a read error may be responsible. This sequence joins TRBV5-5 and TRBJ2-5, with 7 bases aligning to TRBD1. This CDR3 has 15 amino acids. Germline CDR1 is SGHKS and CDR2 is YYEKEE (reference sequence). The CDR3 region is CASSQWDSLQETLYF. CDR3 in DNA: TGTGCCAGCAGCCAATGGGACAGTCTCCAAGAGACCCTGTACTTC.

This clonotype was seen a single time. This chain links TRBV4-3 with TRBJ2-5; D remains ambiguous. V lost 1 base and J 1 base, leaving 10 bases between the germline ends. From germline, CDR1 is LGHNA and CDR2 YSLEER. The CDR3 is 15 residues long. The CDR3 region is CASSQVSEIQETQYF. Here the CDR3 DNA reads TGCGCCAGCAGCCAAGTGAGTGAAATCCAAGAGACCCAGTACTTC.

This clonotype was counted at least ten times. The rearrangement links TRBV7-9 to TRBJ2-5; 11 bases line up with TRBD2. The junction had 1 base not matched to a gene; V was cut back by 4 bases and J by 3 bases. Germline V gene sequence: CDR1 SEHNR, CDR2 FQNEAQ (reference sequence). The CDR3 consists of 14 residues. CDR3 protein: CASSWGLAEETQYF. The CDR3 DNA reads as TGTGCCAGCAGCTGGGGACTAGCGGAAGAGACCCAGTACTTC.

This chain uses TRBV20-1 with TRBJ2-7; 7 bases map to TRBD2. This CDR3 region has 13 residues. The ends lost 5 bases at V and 2 bases at J; junction bases unmatched: 6. Germline CDR1 is DFQATT and CDR2 is SNEGSKA (reference sequence). The CDR3, as DNA: TGCAGTGCTCTAAGCGGGACCCCCTACGAGCAGTACTTC. Its protein is CSALSGTPYEQYF.

This clonotype has ten or more counts. The chain recombines TRBV19 with TRBJ1-1; D is uncertain. There are 12 residues in the CDR3. Germline-derived CDR1 and CDR2 are LNHDA and SQIVND (reference sequence). Trimming removed 3 bases from V and 8 bases from J, with 10 bases in between. The CDR3: CASSISTDEAFF. In DNA form, the CDR3 reads TGTGCCAGTAGTATCTCCACTGACGAAGCTTTCTTT. Looking up the rest from reference TRBV19 and TRBJ1-1 gives the full variable domain: DGGITQSPKYLFRKEGQNVTLSCEQNLNHDAMYWYRQDPGQGLRLIYYSQIVNDFQKGDIAEGYSVSREKKESFPLTVTSAQKNPTAFYLCASSISTDEAFFGQGTRLTVV.

The chain carries TRBV4-1 and TRBJ1-5; TRBD1 matches at 9 bases. The trim removed 11 bases at V and 7 bases at J, leaving 12 bases unmatched. CDR1 MGHRA and CDR2 YSYEKL come from the germline V gene. The CDR3 totals 14 residues. CDR3 protein: CAGNTGQGKQPQHF. In DNA, the CDR3 is TGCGCCGGCAACACCGGACAGGGGAAGCAGCCCCAGCATTTT.

This clonotype occurred many times. The chain joins TRBV29-1 to TRBJ1-2; no definite D call. Trimming left V 4 bases short and J 2 bases short, with 8 bases between. Looked up from germline, CDR1 is SQVTM and CDR2 is ANQGSEA. The length of the CDR3 is 12 residues. CDR3 region: CSVGDNNYGYTF. The CDR3 DNA is TGCAGCGTTGGGGATAACAACTATGGCTACACCTTC.

In this sample, this clonotype turned up a few times. V gene TRBV19 combines with J gene TRBJ2-7; perhaps TRBD2 as D (6 bases). Germline CDR1 LNHDA, CDR2 SQIVND (reference sequence). This CDR3 has 13 residues. Trimming removed 11 bases from V and 4 bases from J, with 18 bases in between. This CDR3 reads CASSRELFYEQYF. CDR3 DNA sequence: TGTGCCTCTTCCCGGGAGCTCTTTTACGAGCAGTACTTC.

There are many counts of this clonotype. The V call is TRBV10-3, the J call TRBJ2-2; D uncertain. The CDR3 is 15 residues long. Germline V gives CDR1 ENHRY, CDR2 SYGVKD. The ends were cut back, 8 bases at V and 1 base at J, with 14 bases in the middle. CDR3 nucleotides: TGTGCCATCCCGCTCAAGGACCAGAACACCGGGGAGCTGTTTTTT. The encoded protein is CAIPLKDQNTGELFF.

The genes are TRBV7-2 and TRBJ1-2; D is ambiguous. This CDR3 has 13 amino acids. V was clipped by 1 base and J by 4 bases, with 7 bases between them. From germline, CDR1 is SGHTA and CDR2 FQGNSA. The DNA of the CDR3 is TGTGCCAGCAGCTTAGAATCGTTCTATGGCTACACCTTC. It encodes CASSLESFYGYTF.

This clonotype was observed a few times. The rearrangement joins TRBV5-1 to TRBJ2-2; TRBD1 matches at 9 bases. Germline CDR1 SGHRS, CDR2 YFSETQ. The trim removed 4 bases at V and 4 bases at J, leaving 5 bases unmatched. The CDR3 length is 15 residues. CDR3 DNA sequence: TGCGCCAGCAGCGGGGGACAGGGCCTCACCGGGGAGCTGTTTTTT. Translated: CASSGGQGLTGELFF.

This clonotype has just one count. The genes are TRBV19 and TRBJ1-3; no clear D. V was pared by 3 bases and J by 1 base, with 10 bases between. Germline assignment: CDR1 LNHDA and CDR2 SQIVND (reference sequence). This CDR3 has 15 residues. The CDR3 loop is CASSIEDASGNTIYF. The CDR3 nucleotides read TGTGCCAGTAGTATTGAGGACGCATCTGGAAACACCATATATTTT.

This clonotype was seen more than once but under ten times. The gene calls are TRBV19 and TRBJ1-3; D is unclear. V gave up 5 bases and J gave up 0 bases, with 11 bases separating them. The CDR3 length is 15 residues. CDR1 LNHDA and CDR2 SQIVND come from the germline V gene (reference sequence). This CDR3 reads CASSDTDHSGNTIYF. DNA of the CDR3: TGTGCCAGTAGTGATACGGACCACTCTGGAAACACCATATATTTT.

This clonotype was seen repeatedly, ten times or more. This chain links TRBV2 with TRBJ2-7, with a tentative D call TRBD1 (5 bases). V was cut by 1 base and J by 0 bases, with 7 bases left in between. The germline CDR1 and CDR2 sequences are SNHLY and FYNNEI. This CDR3 is built from 14 residues. CDR3 DNA sequence: TGTGCCAGCAGTGAAGGGGGCTCCTCCTACGAGCAGTACTTC. Its protein product is CASSEGGSSYEQYF. The whole variable domain, remainder taken from reference TRBV2 and TRBJ2-7, is EPEVTQTPSHQVTQMGQEVILRCVPISNHLYFYWYRQILGQKVEFLVSFYNNEISEKSEIFDDQFSVERPDGSNFTLKIRSTKLEDSAMYFCASSEGGSSYEQYFGPGTRLTVT.

The chain joins TRBV7-6 to TRBJ2-7; tentatively, D is TRBD2 (5 bases). This CDR3 has 13 amino acids. CDR1 SGHVS and CDR2 FNYEAQ come from the germline V gene. V gave up 4 bases and J gave up 3 bases, with 10 bases separating them. CDR3 DNA: TGTGCCAGCAGCTGTAGGCGGGTCTACGAGCAGTACTTC. It specifies CASSCRRVYEQYF.

The V and J genes are TRBV6-5 and TRBJ2-7; D call uncertain. Germline V gene data show CDR1 as MNHEY and CDR2 as SVGAGI. The CDR3 consists of 14 residues. Trimming removed 3 bases from V and 2 bases from J, with 11 bases in between. The CDR3 nucleotides are TGTGCCAGCAGTTATGGCACCGCACCCTACGAGCAGTACTTC. This gives the protein CASSYGTAPYEQYF.

As regards this clonotype: At one end, the junction sequence differs from germline, possibly due to a read error. CDR3 residues: CASTQQGTTEAFF. CDR3 DNA: TGCGCCAGCACCCAACAAGGGACCACTGAAGCTTTCTTT. The chain couples TRBV4-1 to TRBJ1-1; perhaps TRBD1 as D (5 bases). Germline V gives CDR1 MGHRA, CDR2 YSYEKL. This CDR3 is built from 13 residues.

The chain employs TRBV25-1 and TRBJ2-7; the D is unclear. The CDR3 loop spans 14 amino acids. Germline CDR1 MGHDK, CDR2 SYGVNS. V lost 6 bases and J 3 bases, leaving 15 bases between the germline ends. The CDR3 sequence: CASSPHAVYYEQYF. CDR3 nucleotides: TGTGCCAGCAGCCCCCATGCGGTCTACTACGAGCAGTACTTC.

The chain combines TRBV10-3 with TRBJ1-1; D remains ambiguous. V was trimmed by 4 bases and J by 1 base, leaving 16 bases between them. CDR1 and CDR2 from the germline V gene are ENHRY and SYGVKD. CDR3 length: 16 amino acids. CDR3: CAISGLAEGRNTEAFF. CDR3 coding DNA: TGTGCCATCAGTGGACTAGCGGAAGGTAGGAACACTGAAGCTTTCTTT.

At least ten counts were recorded for this clonotype. The genes are TRBV7-2 and TRBJ1-6; no reliable D call. CDR3 length equals 16 residues. Between the trimmed V and J ends, which lost 3 bases and 0 bases, there was a span of 9 bases. Germline V lookup: CDR1 SGHTA, CDR2 FQGNSA. The CDR3 here is CASSFGSLSYNSPLHF. The CDR3 nucleotides are TGTGCCAGCAGCTTCGGGTCCCTCTCCTATAATTCACCCCTCCACTTT.

This rearrangement joins TRBV5-4 to TRBJ2-7; 9 nucleotides line up with TRBD2. Germline CDR1 and CDR2: SGHNT and YYREEE (reference sequence). V lost 3 bases, J lost 6 bases, and 7 bases stayed unmatched. CDR3 length: 14 amino acids. The DNA for the CDR3 is TGTGCCAGCAGCTGGGCGGGGGGGGCAACCGAGCAGTACTTC. Protein product: CASSWAGGATEQYF.

The chain couples TRBV29-1 to TRBJ1-2, with no clear D. The CDR3 consists of 13 residues. Per the germline V gene, CDR1 is SQVTM and CDR2 is ANQGSEA. Trimming left V 6 bases short and J 4 bases short, with 15 bases between. The CDR3 sequence: CSVDSQVLYGYTF. CDR3 nucleotides: TGCAGCGTAGATTCCCAGGTCCTCTATGGCTACACCTTC.

This clonotype has a count of ten or more. The rearrangement uses TRBV12-3 or TRBV12-4 and TRBJ2-7; D gene uncertain. This CDR3 is 13 amino acids long. The V and J ends lost 6 bases and 5 bases respectively, with 14 bases between them. The CDR3 DNA is TGTGCCAGCAGCCCCTCTCCAGTGGACGAGCAGTACTTC. Protein: CASSPSPVDEQYF.

V and J are TRBV5-1 and TRBJ2-2; D possibly corresponds to TRBD2 (5 bases). This CDR3 region has 13 residues. Germline assignment: CDR1 SGHRS and CDR2 YFSETQ. Deletions cut 3 bases from V and 6 bases from J, with 9 bases between. The CDR3 bases are TGCGCCAGCAGCTGGATCGGGGCCGGGGAGCTGTTTTTT. This sequence encodes CASSWIGAGELFF.